Given below is one T cell receptor (beta chain) in context. This clone has a handful of counts. The antigen it recognizes is unknown. Base qualities are missing; no much larger clone stands one base away. The EasySep Human CD8+ T Cell Enrichment Kit was used on day 10 to isolate CD8+ T cells from every culture. The immunoSEQ platform was used to sequence TCR beta CDR3 regions at survey depth. The QIAamp DNA micro kit was used to extract genomic DNA from every cultured and uncultured CD8+ T cell population. On the authors' methods: Samples with fewer than 5,000 productive reads were excluded, which removed about 6.5% of the roughly 75 HIV peptide-stimulated cultures. A MANAFEST web app trimmed sequences to CDR3 and removed nonproductive sequences, CDR3s under 5 amino acids, and those not starting C or ending F/W. To count as antigen-specific, a clonotype had to be expanded in at least 2 of 3 replicates compared with the no-peptide control at FDR 0.01, and only within one epitope family. A frequency at least fivefold higher than in wells stimulated with peptides from other epitope families was additionally required for specific clonotypes. TCRdb retrieved this table from immuneACCESS and kept in-frame rearrangements only. Not all clones are present; in checked studies, unresolved V genes account for under half, and no reason is known for the remainder. Clonal size and the V and J genes are those of that table, whereas D and trimming came from the DNA. This sample is represented by over 6,000 clones; 66% of them were singletons. Together, the top ten hold about 42% of the sample.

V was cut back by 7 bases and J by 3 bases, leaving a gap of 9 bases between them. The CDR3, from cysteine to phenylalanine, totals 12 residues. Only the CDR3 portion is preserved as DNA: 36 bases, with reading frame beginning at the first base. Reading the germline V gene gives CDR1 SNHLY and CDR2 FYNNEI. The source of the sample is a study of CD8 T cell repertoires and HIV-1 epitope variants (dated by TCRdb to 2018 to 2020). Background on the whole study: In separate culture wells, T cells were stimulated with each of twenty-five peptides that represented autologous and known Gag and Nef epitope variants. An aliquot of 1M T cells was set aside as an uncultured baseline condition, separate from the approximately 80 T cell cultures. Cultures were maintained for about ten days in IMDM with gentamicin, and half-media changes adding IL-2, IL-7 and IL-15 were performed on days 3 and 7. Running each culture condition in triplicate, except for one peptide done in duplicate, gave a total of about 83 T cell cultures. T cells were enriched with the EasySep Human T Cell Enrichment Kit and co-cultured with equal numbers of autologous T cell-negative cells as antigen-presenting cells. Control conditions included a CMV, EBV and flu peptide pool, the Ebola AY9 epitope as negative control, and a no-peptide well. The epitopes tested covered three Gag epitope families plus Nef HW9 and YT9.

Points the paper makes about the study in general: The Nef KF9 family was recognized by five clonotypes and the HW9 family by one, and no responses to the TAALDMSHF plasma variant were observed. The assay identified only TCR beta chains and indicated proliferation in response to antigen, without indicating T cell function or cytokine profile. Under 10 antigen-specific TCR beta clonotypes were identified, of which over 5 appeared to be cross-reactive for autologous or known escape epitope variants.

The TCR originated in a male donor with HIV. The chain was built from TRBV2 and TRBJ1-2, with TRBD1 as a weak D call on 6 bases. The sequenced material came from cultured CD8+ T cells derived from PBMCs. Here is the DNA: TGTGCCAGCAATCCAGGGGACTATGGCTACACCTTC. Its product reads: CASNPGDYGYTF.